The TCR beta chain described here comes from a study of blood T cell repertoires in COVID-19. Study-level information: Material from acute and convalescent COVID-19 was sourced from the United States, Italy and Spain. Nucleic acid was either cDNA or gDNA, and it came from T cells, B-cell-depleted T cells, or PBMCs.

Original methodology: The authors estimated nucleated cell counts from reference gene primer amplification. Sequencing used immunoSEQ multiplex PCR; TCRdb keeps in-frame clones, though not all of them. Clonal size and the V and J genes are those of that table, whereas D and trimming came from the DNA. The sample includes around 30,000 clones, 83% of them seen just once. This receptor was identified in a human donor in a cohort sampled during active COVID-19. The sample taken for sequencing was peripheral blood.

The CDR3 here is CAWLRAGEETQYF. The CDR3 DNA is TGTGCCTGGCTCAGGGCAGGGGAAGAGACCCAGTACTTC. The chain joins TRBV30 to TRBJ2-5; TRBD1 is a possible D gene (6 bases). This CDR3 contains 13 residues. Deletions cut 5 bases from V and 3 bases from J, with 13 bases between. Germline V gene data show CDR1 as GTSNPN and CDR2 as SVGIG (reference sequence).